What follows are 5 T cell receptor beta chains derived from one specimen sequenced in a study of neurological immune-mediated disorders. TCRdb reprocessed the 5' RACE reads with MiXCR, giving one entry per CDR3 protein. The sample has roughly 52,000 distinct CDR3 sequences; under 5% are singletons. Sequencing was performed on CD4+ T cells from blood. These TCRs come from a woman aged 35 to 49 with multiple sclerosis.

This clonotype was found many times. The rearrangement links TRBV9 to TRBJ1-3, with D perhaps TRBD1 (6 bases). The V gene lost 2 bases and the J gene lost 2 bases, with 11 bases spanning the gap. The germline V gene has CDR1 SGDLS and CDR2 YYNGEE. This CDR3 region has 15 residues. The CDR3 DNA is TGTGCCAGCAGCGTCCAGGGGACCCCTGGAAACACCATATATTTT. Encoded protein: CASSVQGTPGNTIYF.

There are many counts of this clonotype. This CDR3 is CASGTGYANYGYTF. DNA for the CDR3: TGTGCCAGTGGGACAGGGTATGCTAACTATGGCTACACCTTC. The V call is TRBV6-5, the J call TRBJ1-2, with 9 bases lining up with TRBD1. The V and J ends lost 9 bases and 0 bases, in that order; junction bases with no gene match: 5. The CDR3 loop spans 14 amino acids. The germline gives CDR1 MNHEY, CDR2 SVGAGI.

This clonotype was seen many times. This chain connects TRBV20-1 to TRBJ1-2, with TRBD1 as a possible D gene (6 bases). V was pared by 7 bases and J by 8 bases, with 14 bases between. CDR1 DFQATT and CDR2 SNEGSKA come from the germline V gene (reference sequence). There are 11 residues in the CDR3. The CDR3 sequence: CSVEDRGGYTF. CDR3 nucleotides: TGCAGTGTGGAGGACAGAGGAGGCTACACCTTC.

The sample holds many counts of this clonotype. CDR3 sequence reads: CASTEFRSDTEAFF. CDR3 DNA sequence: TGTGCCAGCACCGAATTCCGGTCGGACACTGAAGCTTTCTTT. The rearrangement uses TRBV9 and TRBJ1-1; D unresolved. CDR1 SGDLS and CDR2 YYNGEE come from the germline V gene. CDR3 size: 14 residues. Trimming shortened V by 6 bases and J by 3 bases, and 15 bases separated the two germline ends. The full variable domain, with the rest looked up from reference TRBV9 and TRBJ1-1, is DSGVTQTPKHLITATGQRVTLRCSPRSGDLSVYWYQQSLDQGLQFLIQYYNGEERAKGNILERFSAQQFPDLHSELNLSSLELGDSALYFCASTEFRSDTEAFFGQGTRLTVV.

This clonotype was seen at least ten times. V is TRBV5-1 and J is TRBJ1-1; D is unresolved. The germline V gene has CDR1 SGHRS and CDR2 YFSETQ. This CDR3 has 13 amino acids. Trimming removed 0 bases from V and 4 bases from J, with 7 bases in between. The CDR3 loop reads CASSLGFGTEAFF. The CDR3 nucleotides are TGCGCCAGCAGCTTGGGTTTTGGCACTGAAGCTTTCTTT.